This T cell receptor beta chain was sequenced for a study of control samples from healthy donors and cancer patients. The germline V gene has CDR1 SGHVS and CDR2 FQNEAQ. The CDR3 covers 18 residues. Germline trimming cut 2 bases from V and 4 bases from J; bases unmatched to any gene: 15. Sequencing used immunoSEQ multiplex PCR; TCRdb keeps in-frame clones, though not all of them. The sample lists about 120,000 clones, about 94% occurring once. The rearrangement uses TRBV7-8 and TRBJ1-1; 8 bases agree with TRBD1. Sequences were obtained from blood. This TCR was recovered from a man aged 25-40 years in good health. CDR3 nucleotide sequence: TGTGCCAGCAGCTTACGGTTAGAGACAGGGGCTCCGGGCACTGAAGCTTTCTTT. This gives the protein CASSLRLETGAPGTEAFF.